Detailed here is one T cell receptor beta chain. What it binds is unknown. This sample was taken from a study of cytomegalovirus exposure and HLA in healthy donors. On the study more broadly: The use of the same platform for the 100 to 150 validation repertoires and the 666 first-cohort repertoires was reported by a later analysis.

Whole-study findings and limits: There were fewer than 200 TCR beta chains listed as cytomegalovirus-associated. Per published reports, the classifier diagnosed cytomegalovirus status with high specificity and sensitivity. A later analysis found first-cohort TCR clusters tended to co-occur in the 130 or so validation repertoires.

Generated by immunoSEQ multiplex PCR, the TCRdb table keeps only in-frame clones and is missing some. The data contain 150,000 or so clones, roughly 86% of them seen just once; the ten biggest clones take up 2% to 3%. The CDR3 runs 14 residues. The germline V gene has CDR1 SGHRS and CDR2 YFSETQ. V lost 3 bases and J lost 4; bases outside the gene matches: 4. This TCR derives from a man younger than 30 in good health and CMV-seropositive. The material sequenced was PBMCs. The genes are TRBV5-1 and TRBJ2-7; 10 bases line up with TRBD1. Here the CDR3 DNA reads TGCGCCAGCAGCTCCGGGACAGGGGAGTACGAGCAGTACTTC. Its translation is CASSSGTGEYEQYF. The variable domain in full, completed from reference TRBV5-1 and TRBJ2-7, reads KAGVTQTPRYLIKTRGQQVTLSCSPISGHRSVSWYQQTPGQGLQFLFEYFSETQRNKGNFPGRFSGRQFSNSRSEMNVSTLELGDSALYLCASSSGTGEYEQYFGPGTRLTVT.